This is a list of T cell receptor beta chains from one sample in a study of immune evolution from preneoplasia to lung adenocarcinoma. Profiled with immunoSEQ multiplex PCR; TCRdb holds only in-frame clones, not every one. The sample lists 6,000 or so clones; roughly 76% were seen once. The sample comprised FFPE minimally invasive lung adenocarcinoma tissue. The receptors stem from a person aged 70 to 85 with lung adenocarcinoma. CDR3s leave out the opening cysteine and the closing phenylalanine or tryptophan. Fields, in order: V gene, clone size, D gene, CDR3 protein. The D gene is left open where the match is weak. Clone size, where shown, is once, few, many, or a class for clones that have expanded.

V gene: TRBV19; clone size: -; D gene: -; CDR3 protein: ASRLTDEQF
V gene: TRBV5-1; clone size: -; D gene: -; CDR3 protein: ASSQFRDAVKTGELF
V gene: TRBV7-7; clone size: -; D gene: TRBD2; CDR3 protein: ASSLGGRMQETQY
V gene: TRBV15; clone size: large; D gene: -; CDR3 protein: ATSREVGNVDGYT
V gene: TRBV5-5; clone size: -; D gene: -; CDR3 protein: ASSGGRALSGNTIY
V gene: TRBV15; clone size: -; D gene: -; CDR3 protein: ATSRGGTFLAKNIQY
V gene: TRBV7-6; clone size: -; D gene: TRBD1; CDR3 protein: ASSRQGSYEQY
V gene: TRBV5-6; clone size: few; D gene: -; CDR3 protein: ASSLRARNYGYT
V gene: TRBV6-1; clone size: -; D gene: -; CDR3 protein: ASSAEPGWNTEAF
V gene: TRBV11-2; clone size: once; D gene: -; CDR3 protein: ASSRTGELF
V gene: TRBV6-5; clone size: -; D gene: TRBD1; CDR3 protein: ASSTTTGEDTEAF
V gene: TRBV6-5; clone size: -; D gene: -; CDR3 protein: ASRLLGGQNGYT
V gene: TRBV4-2; clone size: -; D gene: -; CDR3 protein: ASSQGGGRQETQY
V gene: TRBV30; clone size: -; D gene: -; CDR3 protein: AWSKEGVSRVQY
V gene: TRBV2; clone size: -; D gene: -; CDR3 protein: ASSGLVLGYEQY
V gene: TRBV19; clone size: -; D gene: -; CDR3 protein: ASSSSEPHEQY